This TCR beta chain came from a study of PD-1 blockade in classical Hodgkin lymphoma. For the study at large: Patients were given intravenous nivolumab, 3 mg/kg, every 2 weeks. Study-wide findings and caveats: Those achieving complete response showed baseline diversity like newly diagnosed patients. With CD4+ cells, TCR diversity rose significantly by C4D1, but not with CD8+ cells.

Sequencing used immunoSEQ multiplex PCR; TCRdb keeps in-frame clones, though not all of them. The data contain 95,000 to 120,000 clones, around 89% of them singletons. Every single patient, without exception, relapsed after autologous stem cell transplantation, and brentuximab vedotin exposure varied. The study recorded best responses of complete response, partial response or progressive disease. On this clone: Its antigen is unknown.

The CDR3 has 15 amino acids. Germline-derived CDR1 and CDR2 are SGHRS and YFSETQ. V dropped 4 bases and J dropped 5; count of bases not matched to a gene: 11. The TCR was taken from a human donor with classical Hodgkin lymphoma. The chain has TRBV5-1 and TRBJ2-7, with 8 bases aligning to TRBD2. Here the sequenced sample was peripheral blood mononuclear cells (PBMCs), taken before the second cycle of nivolumab. The CDR3 bases are TGCGCCAGCAGCCCCAGCGGGAGCACGTCGGACGAGCAGTACTTC. It translates to CASSPSGSTSDEQYF.